Each of the 21 T cell receptor beta chains below was sequenced from the same sample in a study of T-cell reconstitution after alpha-beta-depleted transplantation in children (dated by TCRdb to about 2016). The library was generated by PCR. Sequenced using an Illumina HiSeq 2500. Molecular barcoding was employed in the preparation of TCR libraries, with unique molecular identifiers being used to normalize TCRbeta repertoire quantification. The raw public reads went through TCRdb reprocessing: fastp at Q25, MiXCR clone calling, in-frame beta chains kept. Entries are consolidated by CDR3 protein sequence, retaining the most common genes and DNA. The sample contains 4,000 or so distinct CDR3 sequences, over 20% of them found a single time. Clones ranked in the top ten supply around 58% of the sample. The intended sense of this specimen's time point label: day 60 (about 2 months) after transplantation. The treatment or condition label on this specimen signifies: allogeneic hematopoietic cell transplantation with graft depleted of TCRalphabeta T cells and CD19 B cells.

Sequenced material: PBMCs, mostly from graft donor cells, taken 60 days after TCRalphabeta/CD19-depleted stem cell transplant. These receptors were taken from a boy in the first two years of life who had a stem cell transplant for acute myeloid leukemia, so the T cells may come from the graft donor.

In this sample, this clonotype is medium-sized. The chain links TRBV2 to TRBJ1-6, with 7 bases identical to TRBD1. The CDR3 is made up of 15 amino acids. Trimming removed 6 bases from V and 5 bases from J; junction bases left unmatched: 7. The germline V gene encodes CDR1 SNHLY and CDR2 FYNNEI. Written as DNA, the CDR3 is TGTGCCAGCAGAATACGGGACAGCAATAATTCACCCCTCCACTTT. Encoded protein: CASRIRDSNNSPLHF.

V and J are TRBV20-1 and TRBJ2-7, with TRBD2 matching over 7 bases. The V segment lost 2 bases and the J segment 2 bases; nucleotides outside the gene matches: 6. The germline V gene has CDR1 DFQATT and CDR2 SNEGSKA (reference sequence). The CDR3 has 14 residues. Written as DNA, the CDR3 is TGCAGTGCTAGAAATAGCGGGCCCCCCTACGAGCAGTACTTC. Translating it yields CSARNSGPPYEQYF.

This clonotype was counted many times. The rearrangement links TRBV20-1 to TRBJ1-3, with D possibly TRBD1 on 5 matching bases. This CDR3 has 15 amino acids. With 0 bases removed from V and 2 bases from J, the gap between germline ends came to 11 bases. Looked up from germline, CDR1 is DFQATT and CDR2 is SNEGSKA (reference sequence). The CDR3 DNA reads as TGCAGTGCTAGAGATTGGGGCGGAACTGGAAACACCATATATTTT. Its translation is CSARDWGGTGNTIYF.

V gene TRBV4-2 combines with J gene TRBJ2-1; D is possibly TRBD1 or TRBD2 (5 bases each). CDR1 and CDR2 (germline): LGHNA, YNFKEQ. V was cut by 8 bases and J by 0 bases, with 20 bases left in between. This CDR3 has 17 residues. The chain's CDR3 is CASGPGAVGGSYNEQFF. In DNA, the CDR3 is TGTGCCAGCGGCCCCGGGGCCGTTGGGGGCTCCTACAATGAGCAGTTCTTC.

The table lists this clonotype with many counts. The chain combines TRBV10-2 with TRBJ2-1, with D maybe TRBD2 (6 bases). The CDR3 consists of 15 residues. The V gene lost 0 bases and the J gene lost 6 bases, with 12 bases spanning the gap. Germline-derived CDR1 and CDR2 are WSHSY and SAAADI. CDR3 sequence: CASSESGGLPNEQFF. The CDR3 bases are TGCGCCAGCAGTGAGTCAGGTGGACTACCCAATGAGCAGTTCTTC.

This clonotype was counted many times. V gene TRBV7-9 combines with J gene TRBJ2-7; 10 bases are a match to TRBD2. Germline V gene data show CDR1 as SEHNR and CDR2 as FQNEAQ (reference sequence). The CDR3 length is 15 residues. V dropped 3 bases and J dropped 7; count of bases not matched to a gene: 9. The CDR3 loop reads CASSLAGTSGAEQYV. CDR3 nucleotides: TGTGCCAGCAGCTTGGCCGGCACTAGCGGGGCGGAGCAGTACGTC.

The chain is built from TRBV20-1 and TRBJ2-1; 8 nucleotides line up with TRBD2. The CDR3 runs to 14 residues. V shed 3 bases, J shed 4 bases, and the junction held 5 bases outside the gene matches. Germline CDR1 is DFQATT and CDR2 is SNEGSKA (reference sequence). CDR3 amino acids: CSASTSGGYNEQFF. The CDR3 region has the DNA TGCAGTGCTAGCACCAGCGGGGGATACAATGAGCAGTTCTTC.

This clonotype was counted at least ten times. V and J are TRBV30 and TRBJ1-5, with D unresolved. The CDR3 length is 18 residues. CDR1 and CDR2 from the germline V gene are GTSNPN and SVGIG (reference sequence). The germline V and J ends were trimmed by 1 base and 2 bases, with 21 bases remaining between them. The CDR3 loop reads CAWSALRVRGGGNQPQHF. The CDR3 coding sequence is TGTGCCTGGAGTGCCCTGAGGGTCAGAGGCGGGGGCAATCAGCCCCAGCATTTT.

The sample holds many counts of this clonotype. The junction shows a germline mismatch at one end, possibly a read error. The J gene is TRBJ1-2, the V gene TRBV11-2, with 12 bases lining up with TRBD1. Germline V gives CDR1 SGHAT, CDR2 FQNNGV. The CDR3 spans 14 residues. The CDR3 sequence: CASSLGSGQGATFF. The DNA of the CDR3 is TGTGCCAGCAGCTTAGGCTCGGGACAGGGGGCGACTTTCTTC.

This clonotype was observed many times. The genes are TRBV28 and TRBJ2-7, with 7 nucleotides matching TRBD2. The CDR3 covers 15 residues. The trim removed 5 bases at V and 4 bases at J, leaving 11 bases unmatched. Germline V CDR1 and CDR2: MDHEN, SYDVKM. CDR3: CASSIRLGGGYEQYV. DNA for the CDR3: TGTGCCAGCAGTATCCGATTGGGCGGGGGTTACGAGCAGTACGTC.

This clonotype was observed many times. The chain employs TRBV12-3 or TRBV12-4 and TRBJ1-6, with unresolved D. V dropped 6 bases and J dropped 8 bases, with 8 bases sitting between them. This CDR3 is built from 12 residues. CDR3 nucleotides: TGTGCCAGCAGGTGGAGGGATTCACCCCTCCACTTT. It codes for CASRWRDSPLHF.

This clonotype has a count of ten or more. The J gene is TRBJ2-7, the V gene TRBV7-9; perhaps TRBD1 as D (5 bases). The germline gives CDR1 SEHNR, CDR2 FQNEAQ (reference sequence). The CDR3 sequence is 16 residues long. Trimming removed 3 bases at V and 2 bases at J, with 17 bases between. CDR3 nucleotides: TGTGCCAGCAGCTTTTTCCTAACAGGTTTTACCTACGAGCAGTACTTC. Translation: CASSFFLTGFTYEQYF.

By sample share, this clonotype is medium-sized. The chain carries TRBV5-1 and TRBJ2-1, with a possible D match to TRBD1 (6 bases). CDR1 and CDR2 (germline): SGHRS, YFSETQ. V lost 1 base and J lost 7, with 18 bases in between. This CDR3 is 16 amino acids long. In nucleotides, the CDR3 is TGCGCCAGCAGCTTGATATCAGGGGCCCTTTCAAATGAGCAGTTCTTC. It yields the protein CASSLISGALSNEQFF.

The chain recombines TRBV7-2 with TRBJ2-3; 7 positions agree with TRBD2. The CDR3 extends over 15 amino acids. Germline CDR1 and CDR2: SGHTA and FQGNSA. With V trimmed by 5 bases and J by 2 bases, 7 bases remained unmatched. CDR3 bases: TGTGCCAGCAGCCGGGACTACTATACCACAGATACGCAGTATTTT. Protein sequence: CASSRDYYTTDTQYF.

This clonotype was counted ten times or more. With a much larger clone just one base away, this may be a read error. This chain uses TRBV15 with TRBJ2-4, with TRBD2 identical over 7 bases. The V gene end was trimmed by 0 bases and the J gene end by 14 bases; junction bases not matched to a gene: 4. Germline V gene data show CDR1 as LNHNV and CDR2 as YYDKDF (reference sequence). The CDR3 totals 12 residues. CDR3 sequence (DNA): TGTGCCACCAGCAGAGAGGGGGGGAGGGAGTACTTC. Encoded protein: CATSREGGREYF.

This chain links TRBV28 with TRBJ2-2, with TRBD2 as a possible D gene (5 bases). The V and J ends lost 2 bases and 4 bases respectively, with 11 bases between them. Germline V gives CDR1 MDHEN, CDR2 SYDVKM. The CDR3 is 15 residues long. The CDR3 region is CASSLPGWGTGELFF. The DNA of the CDR3 is TGTGCCAGCAGTTTACCGGGATGGGGCACCGGGGAGCTGTTTTTT.

In its sample, this clonotype was seen many times. The chain employs TRBV30 and TRBJ2-7; 8 nucleotides agree with TRBD1. With V trimmed by 2 bases and J by 4 bases, 4 bases remained unmatched. The CDR3 is made up of 13 amino acids. Germline V lookup: CDR1 GTSNPN, CDR2 SVGIG (reference sequence). CDR3 DNA sequence: TGTGCCTGGAGTAGGAACAGGGGGTACGAGCAGTACTTC. Amino acid sequence: CAWSRNRGYEQYF.

This clonotype was seen at least ten times. The J gene is TRBJ2-1, the V gene TRBV5-1, with D perhaps matching TRBD1 or TRBD2 (5 bases each). V was clipped by 4 bases and J by 5 bases, with 13 bases between them. Germline CDR1 reads SGHRS; CDR2 reads YFSETQ. The CDR3 spans 14 residues. CDR3 DNA: TGCGCCAGCAGCAAGGGGACGAGCGACAATGAGCAGTTCTTC. Protein: CASSKGTSDNEQFF.

This clonotype was picked up many times. This chain links TRBV5-4 with TRBJ2-1; D is undetermined. Trimming left V 2 bases short and J 8 bases short, with 8 bases between. Germline assignment: CDR1 SGHNT and CDR2 YYREEE (reference sequence). The CDR3 is made up of 12 amino acids. CDR3 in amino acids: CASSFDRHEQFF. CDR3 nucleotides: TGTGCCAGCAGCTTCGACCGGCATGAGCAGTTCTTC.

This clonotype was seen at least ten times. The V call is TRBV3-1, the J call TRBJ1-1; no clear D gene. The CDR3 has 13 amino acids. V lost 6 bases, J lost 7 bases, and 15 bases lay in between. Looked up from germline, CDR1 is LGHDT and CDR2 is YNNKEL (reference sequence). This CDR3 is CASRAGSSGEAFF. CDR3 coding DNA: TGTGCCAGCAGAGCCGGGTCTTCCGGTGAAGCTTTCTTT.

In this sample, this clonotype turned up many times. The gene calls are TRBV20-1 and TRBJ2-1; 12 positions agree with TRBD2. This CDR3 is 15 amino acids long. J gave up 6 bases and V 4 bases, and 7 bases lay outside the gene matches. Germline values: CDR1 DFQATT, CDR2 SNEGSKA (reference sequence). In DNA, the CDR3 is TGCAGTGCTAACCCGGCTAGCGGGGGGGCCAATGAGCAGTTCTTC. Its translation: CSANPASGGANEQFF.